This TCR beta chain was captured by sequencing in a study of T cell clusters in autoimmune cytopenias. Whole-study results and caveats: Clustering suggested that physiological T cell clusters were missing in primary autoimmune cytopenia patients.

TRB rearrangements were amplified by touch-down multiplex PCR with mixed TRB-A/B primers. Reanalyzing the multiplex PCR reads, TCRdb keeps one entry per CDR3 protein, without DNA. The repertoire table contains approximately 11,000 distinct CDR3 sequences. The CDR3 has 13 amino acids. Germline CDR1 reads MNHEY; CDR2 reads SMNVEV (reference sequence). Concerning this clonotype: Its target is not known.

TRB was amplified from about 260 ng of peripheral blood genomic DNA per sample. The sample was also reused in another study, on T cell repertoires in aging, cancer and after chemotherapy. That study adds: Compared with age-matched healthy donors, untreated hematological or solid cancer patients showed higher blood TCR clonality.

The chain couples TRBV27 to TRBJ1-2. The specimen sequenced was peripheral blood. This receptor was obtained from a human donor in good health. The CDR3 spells CASSGGPFYGYTF.